This T cell receptor beta chain was documented in a study of T cells expressing NK-cell markers. Study-level background: HCMV seropositivity marked seven of the eight sequenced donors; one was seronegative. Whole-study findings and limits: Evidence did not settle whether expanded NKG2C+ T cell clones targeted HCMV. Topping the CD3+CD56-NKG2C+ fraction as well were these clonotypes, in a handful of donors.

Synthesis of TCR beta cDNA relied on 5'RACE template switching carrying UMIs. No DNA is given; TCRdb re-called the 5' RACE reads and lists each CDR3 protein once. The table counts about 180,000 distinct CDR3 sequences; roughly 20% lies in the top ten. Points on this clonotype: Antigen: not known.

The CDR3 is 15 residues long. CDR1 and CDR2 from the germline V gene are SGHTA and FQGNSA. This chain links TRBV7-2 with TRBJ1-2; without DNA, the TCRdb call of TRBD1 cannot be checked. The clonotype was recovered from a woman aged 18 to 75 in good health. Material for sequencing was blood T cells: a sorted CD56 or NKG2C T cell subset, CD4+ or CD8+ T cells, or bulk PBMC T cells (not recorded which). The CDR3 sequence is CASSSPGTGISGYTF.